The next 9 T cell receptor beta chains were all read from a single sample in a study of early stage breast cancer tumors. Data came from immunoSEQ multiplex PCR; TCRdb stores just in-frame clones and leaves some out. The sample shows approximately 9,300 clones, around 76% of them seen only once. Source material: normal breast tissue next to the tumor. All receptors derive from a person in their 40s with breast cancer.

The DNA for the CDR3 is TGTGCCAGCAGTTTATATTCCCGACCCGATCAGCCCCAGCATTTT. It specifies CASSLYSRPDQPQHF. V and J are TRBV28 and TRBJ1-5; D ambiguous. The CDR3 consists of 15 residues. CDR1 and CDR2 from the germline V gene are MDHEN and SYDVKM. Trimming shortened V by 1 base and J by 5 bases, and 12 bases separated the two germline ends.

The chain links TRBV5-4 to TRBJ2-7; D might be TRBD1 or TRBD2, each matching 6 bases. Germline CDR1 and CDR2: SGHNT and YYREEE (reference sequence). V dropped 2 bases and J dropped 6 bases, with 21 bases sitting between them. The CDR3 is 16 residues long. CDR3 in amino acids: CASSFGGGTALGEQYF. CDR3 bases: TGTGCCAGCAGCTTCGGGGGCGGGACCGCATTGGGCGAGCAGTACTTC.

The V gene is TRBV12-2, the J gene TRBJ2-3; TRBD2 reflects the table's D call only, with no check against the DNA. TRBV12-2 is designated a pseudogene. CDR3 length: 16 amino acids. CDR3 in amino acids: CASRLAERESTDTQYF. The CDR3, as DNA: TGTGCAAGTCGCTTAGCGGAGCGGGAGAGTACAGATACGCAGTATTTT.

The chain couples TRBV7-2 to TRBJ1-3; the D is unclear. Trimming pared 8 bases from V and 0 bases from J, leaving 5 bases between. This CDR3 has 12 residues. The germline gives CDR1 SGHTA, CDR2 FQGNSA. The CDR3 bases are TGTGCCAGCGGAACCTCTGGAAACACCATATATTTT. It encodes CASGTSGNTIYF. Drawing the rest from reference TRBV7-2 and TRBJ1-3, the complete variable domain is GAGVSQSPSNKVTEKGKDVELRCDPISGHTALYWYRQSLGQGLEFLIYFQGNSAPDKSGLPSDRFSAERTGGSVSTLTIQRTQQEDSAVYLCASGTSGNTIYFGEGSWLTVV.

The rearrangement joins TRBV29-1 to TRBJ2-1, with 7 positions matching TRBD2. There are 13 residues in the CDR3. CDR1 and CDR2 from the germline V gene are SQVTM and ANQGSEA. V dropped 6 bases and J dropped 6; count of bases not matched to a gene: 8. The DNA of the CDR3 is TGCAGCGTCCCCAGGGAGGGCCTCAATGAGCAGTTCTTC. Residues: CSVPREGLNEQFF.

The rearrangement uses TRBV6-6 and TRBJ1-4; 7 bases map to TRBD1. The CDR3 has 14 residues. The junction had 8 bases not matched to a gene; V was cut back by 6 bases and J by 7 bases. Germline V gives CDR1 MNHNY, CDR2 SVGAGI (reference sequence). CDR3 DNA sequence: TGTGCCAGCAGGCTTGGGACAGTTAGTGAAAAACTGTTTTTT. Residues: CASRLGTVSEKLFF.

The chain joins TRBV4-1 to TRBJ1-2; D is perhaps TRBD1 (6 bases). Trimming took 0 bases from V and 4 from J, leaving 15 bases between them. Germline-derived CDR1 and CDR2 are MGHRA and YSYEKL. The CDR3 spans 16 residues. CDR3 nucleotides: TGCGCCAGCAGCCAAGATCCCCCCAGGGGCGTCTATGGCTACACCTTC. It is translated as CASSQDPPRGVYGYTF.

This chain links TRBV7-2 with TRBJ2-1, with a weak D call TRBD1 (6 bases). The CDR3 covers 16 residues. CDR1 is SGHTA and CDR2 is FQGNSA in the germline V gene. V was shortened by 1 base and J by 3 bases, with 13 bases between the two germline ends. The CDR3 DNA reads as TGTGCCAGCAGCTTAGTTGGGCTAGGGGGCTACAATGAGCAGTTCTTC. Its translation: CASSLVGLGGYNEQFF.

The V gene is TRBV19, the J gene TRBJ1-2; 11 nucleotides align to TRBD1. The CDR3 consists of 16 residues. The ends lost 7 bases at V and 3 bases at J; junction bases unmatched: 10. The germline V gene encodes CDR1 LNHDA and CDR2 SQIVND (reference sequence). For the CDR3, the DNA is TGTGCCAGTACACGGGACAGGGGGGCGGTGGACTATGGCTACACCTTC. It specifies CASTRDRGAVDYGYTF.